What follows describes a single T cell receptor (beta chain). Its specificity is not known. A read error may produce the germline difference seen at one junction end. Generated by immunoSEQ multiplex PCR, the TCRdb table keeps only in-frame clones and is missing some. The sample contains some 15,000 clones, 65% to 85% of which appear only once. The data were taken from a study of circulating and synovial CD4+ cells in juvenile arthritis. Overall study results and limits: CPL versus bulk CD4 samples: T cell genome counts differed by at least an order of magnitude.

The CDR3 is made up of 11 amino acids. CDR1 is SGHRS and CDR2 is YFSETQ in the germline V gene. The chain employs TRBV5-1 and TRBJ2-5; a weak D match, TRBD2 (6 bases). This receptor was obtained from a human patient with juvenile idiopathic arthritis. Some clones in this sample may be carry-over from other donors' samples. What was sequenced was CD4+ T cells from synovial fluid. The CDR3 sequence is CASREFETRYF. In DNA form, the CDR3 reads TGCGCCAGCCGGGAGTTCGAGACCCGGTACTTC. Together with reference TRBV5-1 and TRBJ2-5, the CDR3 gives the full variable domain: KAGVTQTPRYLIKTRGQQVTLSCSPISGHRSVSWYQQTPGQGLQFLFEYFSETQRNKGNFPGRFSGRQFSNSRSEMNVSTLELGDSALYLCASREFETRYFGPGTRLLVL.